This passage covers 11 T cell receptor beta chains from one sample sequenced in a study of PD-1 blockade in classical Hodgkin lymphoma. The protocol was immunoSEQ multiplex PCR, while the TCRdb copy is restricted to in-frame clones and leaves out a portion. The data show tens of thousands of clones, with approximately 93% seen just once and roughly 3.8% held by the top ten. Time point in this sample: newly diagnosed, previously untreated cHL patient sample. Sequences were obtained from peripheral blood mononuclear cells (PBMCs). The receptors shown here come from a human donor with classical Hodgkin lymphoma.

This sequence joins TRBV5-1 and TRBJ1-5, with a weak D call TRBD1 (5 bases). Germline loops: CDR1 SGHRS, CDR2 YFSETQ. Deletions cut 3 bases from V and 2 bases from J, with 9 bases between. The CDR3 covers 14 residues. The DNA of the CDR3 is TGCGCCAGCAGCTCCGGGACGGGCAATCAGCCCCAGCATTTT. Its translation: CASSSGTGNQPQHF.

The chain recombines TRBV5-1 with TRBJ2-2; 7 bases align to TRBD2. The CDR3 sequence is 15 residues long. Trimming cost V 5 bases and J 0 bases; bases outside gene matches: 4. Per germline, CDR1 SGHRS and CDR2 YFSETQ. CDR3 protein: CASSSGTTNTGELFF. DNA of the CDR3: TGCGCCAGCAGTTCAGGGACTACGAACACCGGGGAGCTGTTTTTT. Full variable domain (rest looked up from reference TRBV5-1 and TRBJ2-2): KAGVTQTPRYLIKTRGQQVTLSCSPISGHRSVSWYQQTPGQGLQFLFEYFSETQRNKGNFPGRFSGRQFSNSRSEMNVSTLELGDSALYLCASSSGTTNTGELFFGEGSRLTVL.

The chain couples TRBV28 to TRBJ1-5; 9 bases agree with TRBD1. The ends lost 5 bases at V and 3 bases at J; junction bases unmatched: 8. The CDR3 consists of 16 residues. Germline V CDR1 and CDR2: MDHEN, SYDVKM. The CDR3 loop reads CASSPWTGANNQPQHF. The CDR3 nucleotides are TGTGCCAGCAGTCCTTGGACAGGGGCTAACAATCAGCCCCAGCATTTT.

This rearrangement joins TRBV7-8 to TRBJ1-1; the D is unclear. CDR3 length: 15 amino acids. Germline loops: CDR1 SGHVS, CDR2 FQNEAQ. With 0 bases removed from V and 2 bases from J, the gap between germline ends came to 10 bases. The CDR3 bases are TGTGCCAGCAGCTTAGCAGAGAGACGTAACACTGAAGCTTTCTTT. As protein: CASSLAERRNTEAFF.

The chain combines TRBV7-2 with TRBJ2-1, with 11 bases that match TRBD2. This CDR3 is 15 amino acids long. Germline values: CDR1 SGHTA, CDR2 FQGNSA. V lost 1 base, J lost 8 bases, and 4 bases stayed unmatched. The DNA for the CDR3 is TGTGCCAGCAGCTTAGATCCTAGCGGGAGGTATGAGCAGTTCTTC. This translates into CASSLDPSGRYEQFF.

This chain links TRBV7-6 with TRBJ2-2; the D call may be TRBD1 or TRBD2 (5 bases each). The germline V and J ends were trimmed by 5 bases and 7 bases, with 17 bases remaining between them. Germline V gene sequence: CDR1 SGHVS, CDR2 FNYEAQ. The CDR3 runs to 15 residues. CDR3 amino acids: CASSRLGDGHGELFF. CDR3 nucleotide sequence: TGTGCCAGCAGCCGGCTCGGGGACGGTCACGGGGAGCTGTTTTTT.

The chain uses TRBV29-1 and TRBJ2-1; D may correspond to TRBD1 or TRBD2 (6 bases each). Germline CDR1 and CDR2: SQVTM and ANQGSEA. Trimming shortened V by 3 bases and J by 6 bases, and 18 bases separated the two germline ends. There are 15 residues in the CDR3. The CDR3 DNA reads TGCAGCGTTGACGGCTGGTCAAAGGGGGGCAATGAGCAGTTCTTC. Encoded protein: CSVDGWSKGGNEQFF.

This clone was detected once. The chain employs TRBV7-8 and TRBJ2-7; no clear D gene. The CDR3 sequence is 14 residues long. V lost 1 base to trimming and J lost 0 bases, with 7 bases between them. Germline V gene data show CDR1 as SGHVS and CDR2 as FQNEAQ. CDR3 amino acids: CASSLGPSSYEQYF. The CDR3 DNA is TGTGCCAGCAGCTTAGGGCCCAGCTCCTACGAGCAGTACTTC.

The chain recombines TRBV5-4 with TRBJ2-2; D remains unclear. CDR1 is SGHNT and CDR2 is YYREEE in the germline V gene (reference sequence). This CDR3 has 14 residues. The germline V and J ends were trimmed by 0 bases and 1 base, with 4 bases remaining between them. The CDR3 reads CASSLARNTGELFF. CDR3 DNA: TGTGCCAGCAGCTTGGCACGGAACACCGGGGAGCTGTTTTTT.

The chain has TRBV15 and TRBJ1-5; 7 bases match TRBD1. V was clipped by 1 base and J by 10 bases; unmatched bases: 4. Looked up from germline, CDR1 is LNHNV and CDR2 is YYDKDF (reference sequence). This CDR3 region has 13 residues. CDR3 nucleotide sequence: TGTGCCACCAGCAGAGGTACAGGGGAACCCCAGCATTTT. Translation gives CATSRGTGEPQHF.

V is TRBV7-3 and J is TRBJ2-3; 7 bases line up with TRBD2. This CDR3 spans 15 amino acids. V shed 0 bases and J 0 bases; nucleotides not matched to a gene: 0. Looked up from germline, CDR1 is SGHTA and CDR2 is FQGTGA. The CDR3 DNA reads TGTGCCAGCAGCTTAACTAGCGGGAGCACAGATACGCAGTATTTT. Its protein is CASSLTSGSTDTQYF.